This T cell receptor (beta chain) appears in the sequencing data of a study of blood T cells in healthy people across ages. About this clonotype itself: Its antigen is not identified.

Germline V gives CDR1 SEHNR, CDR2 FQNEAQ (reference sequence). Trimming shortened V by 2 bases and J by 5 bases, and 13 bases separated the two germline ends. This CDR3 region has 15 residues. A J-beta primer mix and a sample-barcoded 5' primer were used in a second PCR of about 7 to 12 cycles. TCRdb processed the 5' RACE reads anew with MiXCR; each CDR3 protein has one entry. Among hundreds of thousands of distinct CDR3 sequences listed, under 30% were seen once. The people who gave samples were healthy Caucasians from Russia, aged about 6 to 95. The total RNA that was extracted per sample amounted to at least 5.5 micrograms. Study observations and caveats: Possibly, changes in expanded clonotypes were confounded because donor CMV status was unknown. Diversity was estimated from one million T cells, and these estimates were considered underestimates.

Sequencing was performed on blood. The receptor comes from a woman of 80 years or more in good health. The chain employs TRBV7-9 and TRBJ2-1; D is unclear. The CDR3 coding sequence is TGTGCCAGCAGCTTACTAGGCGGCTTAAACAATGAGCAGTTCTTC. This sequence encodes CASSLLGGLNNEQFF.